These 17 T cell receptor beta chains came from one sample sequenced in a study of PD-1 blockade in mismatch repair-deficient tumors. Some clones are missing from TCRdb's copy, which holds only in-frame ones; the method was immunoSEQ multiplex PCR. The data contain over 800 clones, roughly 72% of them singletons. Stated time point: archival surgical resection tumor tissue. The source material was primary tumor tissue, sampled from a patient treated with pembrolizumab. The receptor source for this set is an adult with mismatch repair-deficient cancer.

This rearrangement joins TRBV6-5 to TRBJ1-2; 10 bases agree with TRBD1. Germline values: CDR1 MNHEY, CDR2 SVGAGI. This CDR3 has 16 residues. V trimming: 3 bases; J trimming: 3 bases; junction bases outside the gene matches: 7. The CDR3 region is CASSYHPGQGHYGYTF. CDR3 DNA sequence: TGTGCCAGCAGTTATCACCCGGGACAGGGGCACTATGGCTACACCTTC.

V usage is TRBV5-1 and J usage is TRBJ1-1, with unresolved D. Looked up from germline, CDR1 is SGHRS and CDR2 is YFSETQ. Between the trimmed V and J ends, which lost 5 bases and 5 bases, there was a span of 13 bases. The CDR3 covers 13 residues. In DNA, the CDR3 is TGCGCCAGCAGTTCTGGGTTGGGGACTGAAGCTTTCTTT. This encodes CASSSGLGTEAFF.

In DNA, the CDR3 is TGTGCCAGCAGTTGGACCACTGAGGCTGAGCAGTTCTTC. It encodes CASSWTTEAEQFF. The V gene is TRBV27, the J gene TRBJ2-1, with D uncertain. The CDR3 length is 13 residues. Germline V gene lookup returns CDR1 MNHEY and CDR2 SMNVEV (reference sequence). Trimming pared 4 bases from V and 9 bases from J, leaving 13 bases between.

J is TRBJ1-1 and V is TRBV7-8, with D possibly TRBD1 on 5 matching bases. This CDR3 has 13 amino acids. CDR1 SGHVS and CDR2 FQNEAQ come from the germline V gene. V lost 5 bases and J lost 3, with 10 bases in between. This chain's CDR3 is CASSPGMYTEAFF. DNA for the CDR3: TGTGCCAGCAGCCCAGGGATGTACACTGAAGCTTTCTTT.

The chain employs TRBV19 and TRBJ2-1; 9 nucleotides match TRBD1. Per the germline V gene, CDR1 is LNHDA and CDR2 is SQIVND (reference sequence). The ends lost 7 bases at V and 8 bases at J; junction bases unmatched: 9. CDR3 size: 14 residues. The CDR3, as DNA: TGTGCCAGTATGGAACAGGGGGCGATGGATGAGCAGTTCTTC. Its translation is CASMEQGAMDEQFF.

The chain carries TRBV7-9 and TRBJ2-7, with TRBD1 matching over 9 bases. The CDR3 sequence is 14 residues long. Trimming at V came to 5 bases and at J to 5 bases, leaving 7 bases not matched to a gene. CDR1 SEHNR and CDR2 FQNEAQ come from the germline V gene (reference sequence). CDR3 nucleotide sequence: TGTGCCAGCAGCCCTTGGACAGGGGAGGACGAGCAGTACTTC. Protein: CASSPWTGEDEQYF.

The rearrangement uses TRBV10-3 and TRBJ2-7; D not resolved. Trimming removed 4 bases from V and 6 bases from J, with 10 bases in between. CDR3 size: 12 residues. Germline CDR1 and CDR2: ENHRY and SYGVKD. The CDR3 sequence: CAISVPSGEQYF. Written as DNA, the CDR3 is TGTGCCATCAGTGTGCCCTCGGGCGAGCAGTACTTC.

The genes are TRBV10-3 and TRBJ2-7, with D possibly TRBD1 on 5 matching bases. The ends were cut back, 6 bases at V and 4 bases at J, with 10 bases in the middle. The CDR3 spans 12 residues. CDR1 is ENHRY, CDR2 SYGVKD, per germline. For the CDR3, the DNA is TGTGCCATCAGCCCCCAGGGTTACGAGCAGTACTTC. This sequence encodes CAISPQGYEQYF.

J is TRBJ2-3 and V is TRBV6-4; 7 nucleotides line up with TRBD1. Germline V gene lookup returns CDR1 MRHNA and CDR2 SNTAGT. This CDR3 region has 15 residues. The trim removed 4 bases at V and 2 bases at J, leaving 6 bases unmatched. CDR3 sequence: CASSARQGDTDTQYF. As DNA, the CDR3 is TGTGCCAGCAGTGCTCGACAGGGAGACACAGATACGCAGTATTTT.

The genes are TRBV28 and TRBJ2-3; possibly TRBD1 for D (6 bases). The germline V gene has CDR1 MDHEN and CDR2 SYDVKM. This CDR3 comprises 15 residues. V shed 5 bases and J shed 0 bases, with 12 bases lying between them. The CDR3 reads CASSRQATSTDTQYF. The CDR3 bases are TGTGCCAGCAGTCGACAGGCAACGAGCACAGATACGCAGTATTTT.

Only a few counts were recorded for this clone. Written as DNA, the CDR3 is TGTGCCAGCTCACCCAGCGGAATGGGGTACGAGCAGTACTTC. Protein product: CASSPSGMGYEQYF. This chain links TRBV18 with TRBJ2-7; the D gene is possibly TRBD2 (5 bases). CDR3 length: 14 amino acids. V lost 3 bases and J 4 bases, leaving 13 bases between the germline ends. Looked up from germline, CDR1 is KGHSH and CDR2 is LQKENI.

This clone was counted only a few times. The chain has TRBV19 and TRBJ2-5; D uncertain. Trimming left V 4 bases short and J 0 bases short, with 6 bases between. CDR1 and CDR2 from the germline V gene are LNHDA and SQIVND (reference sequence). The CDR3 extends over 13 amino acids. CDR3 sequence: CASSNDNQETQYF. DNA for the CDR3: TGTGCCAGTAGTAACGACAACCAAGAGACCCAGTACTTC.

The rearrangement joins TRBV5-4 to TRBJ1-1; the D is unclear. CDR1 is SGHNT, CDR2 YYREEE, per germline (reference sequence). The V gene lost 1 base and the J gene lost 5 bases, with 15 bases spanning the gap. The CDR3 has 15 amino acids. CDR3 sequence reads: CASSLRAGGGTEAFF. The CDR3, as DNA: TGTGCCAGCAGCTTGCGGGCAGGAGGTGGGACTGAAGCTTTCTTT.

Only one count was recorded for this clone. DNA of the CDR3: TGTGCCAGCTCACCTCCAGGGCCCGAGACCCAGTACTTC. Its protein product is CASSPPGPETQYF. This rearrangement joins TRBV18 to TRBJ2-5; tentatively, D is TRBD1 (5 bases). CDR1 and CDR2 from the germline V gene are KGHSH and LQKENI. Trimming took off 3 bases at V and 5 bases at J, with 10 bases between the two ends. The CDR3 has 13 residues.

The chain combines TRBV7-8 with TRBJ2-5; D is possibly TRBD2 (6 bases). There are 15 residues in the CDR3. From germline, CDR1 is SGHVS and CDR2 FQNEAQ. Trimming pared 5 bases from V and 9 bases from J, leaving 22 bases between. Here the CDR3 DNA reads TGTGCCAGCAGCGGTGTCGGGGGTCCCACGGGTGCCCAGTACTTC. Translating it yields CASSGVGGPTGAQYF.

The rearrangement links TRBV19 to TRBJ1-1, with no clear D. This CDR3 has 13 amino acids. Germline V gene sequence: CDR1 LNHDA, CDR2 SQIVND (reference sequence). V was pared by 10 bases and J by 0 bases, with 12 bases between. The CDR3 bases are TGTGCCACCGCTGCCCCAATGAACACTGAAGCTTTCTTT. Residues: CATAAPMNTEAFF.

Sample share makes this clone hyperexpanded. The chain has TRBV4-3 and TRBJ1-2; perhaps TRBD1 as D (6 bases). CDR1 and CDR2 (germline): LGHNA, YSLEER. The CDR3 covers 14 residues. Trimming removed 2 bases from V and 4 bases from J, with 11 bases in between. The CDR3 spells CASSQTTGFYGYTF. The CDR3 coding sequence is TGCGCCAGCAGCCAAACCACAGGGTTCTATGGCTACACCTTC.